The TCR beta chain described here comes from a study of post-analysis software for immune sequencing data. Regarding the study as a whole: Several TRBV segments were more frequent in patients than controls; TRBV5-6, TRBV5-1 and TRBV20-1 belonged to this group.

The V end was cut by 0 bases, the J end by 11 bases, with 13 bases between. CDR3 length equals 12 residues. Per germline, CDR1 DFQATT and CDR2 SNEGSKA (reference sequence). Unique molecular identifiers were carried by the TCR beta cDNA libraries. TCRdb reprocessed the PCR reads with MiXCR, giving one entry per CDR3 protein. The data contain roughly 580,000 distinct CDR3 sequences, around 44% of them seen just once; the ten biggest clones take up approximately 1.7%. As regards this clonotype: The antigen is undetermined.

The rearrangement uses TRBV20-1 and TRBJ1-1; a possible D gene is TRBD1 (5 bases). This TCR came from a girl under 18 with multiple sclerosis. The sample comprised blood. The CDR3 here is CSARDPTEMAFF. The CDR3 nucleotides are TGCAGTGCTAGAGATCCGACAGAAATGGCTTTCTTT.